The present T cell receptor beta chain was sequenced within a study of cytomegalovirus exposure and HLA in healthy donors. 60 Vbeta and 13 Jbeta primers were used in PCR. In the original workflow: In a later analysis, approximately 80 million unique TCR beta chains included roughly 11 million shared by two or more donors. Sequencing used immunoSEQ multiplex PCR; TCRdb keeps in-frame clones, though not all of them. The V and J calls and clone size are taken from that table; D and trimming were inferred from the DNA. This table holds 40,000 or so clones. The source is a woman aged 25 to 39 in good health and CMV-seropositive. Sequences were obtained from PBMCs.

CDR3 DNA sequence: TGTGCCAGCAGCTCAGGACAGGGGCGTGAAAAACTGTTTTTT. It codes for CASSSGQGREKLFF. The chain combines TRBV5-4 with TRBJ1-4; TRBD1 aligns across 9 bases. Germline lookup yields CDR1 SGHNT and CDR2 YYREEE (reference sequence). Trimming took 3 bases from V and 7 from J; bases not matched to a gene: 4. This CDR3 has 14 amino acids.